The clone carrying this T cell receptor (beta chain) was picked up many times. TCRdb re-derived calls from the RT-PCR reads in MiXCR, one entry per CDR3 protein. The sample lists more than 450,000 distinct CDR3 sequences, approximately 10% occurring once. These data originate in a study of response to subunit inactivated influenza vaccine. The CDR3 is 15 residues long. Trimming shortened V by 5 bases and J by 10 bases, and 18 bases separated the two germline ends. Germline V gives CDR1 MNHEY, CDR2 SMNVEV (reference sequence). These data also formed part of another study, on T cells expressing NK-cell markers. That source adds: UMIs accompanied the 5'RACE template switching by which TCR beta cDNA was made. Serological testing identified seven of the eight sequenced donors as HCMV-seropositive and one as seronegative. Sorting in several experiments was restricted by an anti-gamma-delta TCR antibody to alpha-beta TCR T cells. Dominance of the CD3+CD56-NKG2C+ fraction by these clonotypes also held in several donors. Clarity on HCMV specificity was lacking for the expanded NKG2C+ T cell clones.

J is TRBJ1-6 and V is TRBV27; D perhaps matches TRBD1 (5 bases). This receptor was obtained from a man in his forties or fifties who received an inactivated influenza vaccine. The specimen was PBMCs from blood, collected on the day of vaccination. The CDR3 sequence is CASSQTDSLRSPLHF. The DNA of the CDR3 is TGTGCCAGCAGTCAAACCGACAGTCTTAGGTCACCCCTCCACTTT.